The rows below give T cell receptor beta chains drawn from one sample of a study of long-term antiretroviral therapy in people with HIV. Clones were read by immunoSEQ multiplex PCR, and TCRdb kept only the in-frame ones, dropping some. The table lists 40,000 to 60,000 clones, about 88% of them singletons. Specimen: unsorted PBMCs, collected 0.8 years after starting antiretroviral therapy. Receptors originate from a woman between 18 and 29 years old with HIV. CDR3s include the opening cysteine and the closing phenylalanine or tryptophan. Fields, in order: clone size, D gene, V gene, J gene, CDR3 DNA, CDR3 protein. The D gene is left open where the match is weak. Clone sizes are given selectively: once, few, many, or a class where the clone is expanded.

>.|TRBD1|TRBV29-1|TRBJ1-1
TGCAGCGCCAGGACAGGGGGCAACACTGAAGCTTTCTTT
CSARTGGNTEAFF
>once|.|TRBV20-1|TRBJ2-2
TGCAGTGCTAGGAACACCGGGGAGCTGTTTTTT
CSARNTGELFF
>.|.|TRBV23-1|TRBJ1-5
TGCGCCAGCAGTCAATCGAGAGGGGAAAGCAATCAGCCCCAGCATTTT
CASSQSRGESNQPQHF
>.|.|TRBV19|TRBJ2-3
TGTGCCAGTAGTATACAAACCATTAGCACAGATACGCAGTATTTT
CASSIQTISTDTQYF
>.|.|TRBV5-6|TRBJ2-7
TGTGCCAGCAGCTTGGGGGCCCTAGGGAGGTACGAGCAGTACTTC
CASSLGALGRYEQYF
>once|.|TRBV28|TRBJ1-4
TGTGCCAGCAGTTTAAAGGGGCAGAGTAATGAAAAACTGTTTTTT
CASSLKGQSNEKLFF
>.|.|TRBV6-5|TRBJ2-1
TGTGCCAGCAGAACAATCCGGTCCGGGGAGCAGTTCTTC
CASRTIRSGEQFF
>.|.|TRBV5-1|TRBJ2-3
TGCGCCAGCAGCTTGGAGCGGTCCTACACAGATACGCAGTATTTT
CASSLERSYTDTQYF
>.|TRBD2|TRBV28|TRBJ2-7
TGTGCCAGCAGTTCTCTAGCGGGAGGGAGGGAGCAGTACTTC
CASSSLAGGREQYF
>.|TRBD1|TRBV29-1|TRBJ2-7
TGCAGCGTTTTTGAAGCCGGGACAGGGGTTTTTGGAGAGCAGTACTTC
CSVFEAGTGVFGEQYF
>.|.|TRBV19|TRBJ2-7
TGTGCCAGTAGTATAGATCTCTTGACCCACAATCAGCAGTACTTC
CASSIDLLTHNQQYF
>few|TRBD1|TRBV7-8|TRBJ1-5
TGTGCCAGCAGCCCCGGGACAGGGAATAGCAATCAGCCCCAGCATTTT
CASSPGTGNSNQPQHF
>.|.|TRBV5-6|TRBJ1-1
TGTGCCAGCAGTTTTGGATGGGGTGGGAACACTGAAGCTTTCTTT
CASSFGWGGNTEAFF
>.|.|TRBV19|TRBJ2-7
TGTGCCAGTAGTATCGGCGTCCTCGGGATCCAGAGCTACGAGCAGTACTTC
CASSIGVLGIQSYEQYF
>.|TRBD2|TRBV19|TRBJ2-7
TGTGCCAGTAGTATCGGCGGGGGGCCTTATGGCGAGCAGTACTTC
CASSIGGGPYGEQYF
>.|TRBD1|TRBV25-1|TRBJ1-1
TGTGCCAGCAATGAGGGACAGTTGAACACTGAAGCTTTCTTT
CASNEGQLNTEAFF
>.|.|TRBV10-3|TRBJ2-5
TGTGCCATCAGTGAGTCGAGGGACATGGAGACCCAGTACTTC
CAISESRDMETQYF
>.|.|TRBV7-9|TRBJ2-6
TGTGCCAGCAGCTTAGCGGGTTCTGGGGCCAACGTCCTGACTTTC
CASSLAGSGANVLTF